The 25 T cell receptor beta chains below all came from one sample that was sequenced in a study of T-cell reconstitution after alpha-beta-depleted transplantation in children. As it was prepared, the TCRbeta library received unique molecular identifiers. From the PCR reads, TCRdb called clonotypes with MiXCR, one entry per CDR3 protein. The sample has 450,000 to 600,000 distinct CDR3 sequences; about 30% are singletons. Source: PBMCs from the stem cell graft donor, taken from the stem cell graft. These receptors were taken from a human donor who donated a stem cell graft to a child with aplastic anemia.

This sequence joins TRBV10-1 and TRBJ2-2, with TRBD1 identical over 10 bases. In germline, CDR1 is WNHNN, CDR2 SYGVQD (reference sequence). V trimming: 6 bases; J trimming: 6 bases; junction bases outside the gene matches: 7. The CDR3 is 15 residues long. The CDR3 loop is CASSEDRGVAGELFF. CDR3 DNA: TGCGCCAGCAGCGAGGACAGGGGGGTGGCCGGGGAGCTGTTTTTT.

The chain has TRBV7-9 and TRBJ2-1; 12 bases agree with TRBD2. CDR3 length: 17 amino acids. CDR1 SEHNR and CDR2 FQNEAQ come from the germline V gene (reference sequence). With V trimmed by 3 bases and J by 2 bases, 5 bases remained unmatched. CDR3 sequence: CASSFTTSGRPYNEQFF. As DNA, the CDR3 is TGTGCCAGCAGCTTTACCACTAGCGGGAGGCCCTACAATGAGCAGTTCTTC.

The genes are TRBV7-2 and TRBJ2-5, with D uncertain. There are 15 residues in the CDR3. Germline CDR1 SGHTA, CDR2 FQGNSA. Trimming stripped 2 bases from V and 6 bases from J, with 16 bases between. The CDR3 sequence is CASSLFEPSGKTQYF. The CDR3 DNA reads TGTGCCAGCAGCTTATTCGAACCGAGTGGGAAGACCCAGTACTTC.

The CDR3 nucleotides read TGTGCCAGCAGCTTAGGCCCTGCGGTGGGACAGGGCGAAAAACTGTTTTTT. Translation gives CASSLGPAVGQGEKLFF. The V and J genes are TRBV7-2 and TRBJ1-4; the match to TRBD1 covers 9 bases. Germline V lookup: CDR1 SGHTA, CDR2 FQGNSA. CDR3 length equals 17 residues. Germline trimming cut 1 base from V and 8 bases from J; bases unmatched to any gene: 11.

The V call is TRBV15, the J call TRBJ2-1, with D possibly matching TRBD1 (6 bases). This CDR3 comprises 16 residues. CDR1 and CDR2 from the germline V gene are LNHNV and YYDKDF (reference sequence). V was cut by 0 bases and J by 7 bases, with 16 bases left in between. Here the CDR3 DNA reads TGTGCCACCAGCAGAGATCCCCAGGGGCTGGATAATGAGCAGTTCTTC. It encodes CATSRDPQGLDNEQFF.

The chain carries TRBV20-1 and TRBJ2-7; 8 bases line up with TRBD2. V lost 6 bases, J lost 4 bases, and 14 bases stayed unmatched. The CDR3 is 15 residues long. In germline, CDR1 is DFQATT, CDR2 SNEGSKA (reference sequence). CDR3 sequence (DNA): TGCAGTGCGCCCACCGGGGTAGCGGGACGATACGAGCAGTACTTC. Translating it yields CSAPTGVAGRYEQYF.

The genes are TRBV15 and TRBJ1-4, with 7 bases lining up with TRBD1. The V and J ends lost 4 bases and 8 bases, in that order; junction bases with no gene match: 19. The germline V gene has CDR1 LNHNV and CDR2 YYDKDF (reference sequence). This CDR3 spans 18 amino acids. The DNA for the CDR3 is TGTGCCACCAGCACGCGTCCGACCTCAGGGGGGAACACAGAAAAACTGTTTTTT. Encoded protein: CATSTRPTSGGNTEKLFF.

In nucleotides, the CDR3 is TGCGCCAGCAGCCAAGTACATACAGGGAGACAGCCCCAGCATTTT. It is translated as CASSQVHTGRQPQHF. The rearrangement uses TRBV4-3 and TRBJ1-5; D is perhaps TRBD1 (6 bases). The CDR3 runs to 15 residues. V gave up 1 base and J gave up 7 bases, with 14 bases separating them. Germline CDR1 reads LGHNA; CDR2 reads YSLEER.

The CDR3 here is CASSLGNSALKRNEQFF. CDR3 sequence (DNA): TGTGCCAGCAGCTTGGGGAATTCAGCCCTCAAGCGGAATGAGCAGTTCTTC. J is TRBJ2-1 and V is TRBV5-4, with D tentatively TRBD2 (5 bases). V gave up 0 bases and J gave up 7 bases, with 20 bases separating them. Germline CDR1 SGHNT, CDR2 YYREEE (reference sequence). The CDR3 length is 17 residues.

This clonotype was counted a few times. J is TRBJ2-3 and V is TRBV29-1, with 8 bases identical to TRBD1. Germline V CDR1 and CDR2: SQVTM, ANQGSEA. V shed 8 bases, J shed 2 bases, and the junction held 9 bases outside the gene matches. The CDR3 totals 14 residues. CDR3 loop: CSTRQGPITDTQYF. For the CDR3, the DNA is TGCAGCACCCGACAGGGGCCCATCACAGATACGCAGTATTTT.

This clonotype has at least ten counts. The chain recombines TRBV7-2 with TRBJ2-3; D is uncertain. Germline-derived CDR1 and CDR2 are SGHTA and FQGNSA. The CDR3 contains 15 residues. The V and J ends lost 0 bases and 2 bases respectively, with 9 bases between them. The CDR3 loop reads CASSLARPNTDTQYF. Written as DNA, the CDR3 is TGTGCCAGCAGCTTAGCTAGGCCAAACACAGATACGCAGTATTTT. Together with reference TRBV7-2 and TRBJ2-3, the CDR3 gives the full variable domain: GAGVSQSPSNKVTEKGKDVELRCDPISGHTALYWYRQSLGQGLEFLIYFQGNSAPDKSGLPSDRFSAERTGGSVSTLTIQRTQQEDSAVYLCASSLARPNTDTQYFGPGTRLTVL.

This rearrangement joins TRBV12-3 or TRBV12-4 to TRBJ2-1, with 11 bases aligning to TRBD2. The V and J ends lost 7 bases and 1 base, in that order; junction bases with no gene match: 15. The CDR3 is 19 amino acids. Written as DNA, the CDR3 is TGTGCCAGCACCCCAGGAGGGCTAGCGGGAGGTGGATCCTACAATGAGCAGTTCTTC. Its translation: CASTPGGLAGGGSYNEQFF.

The V gene is TRBV20-1, the J gene TRBJ2-1; D gene uncertain. V shed 1 base and J shed 0 bases, with 13 bases lying between them. Per the germline V gene, CDR1 is DFQATT and CDR2 is SNEGSKA (reference sequence). The CDR3 covers 16 residues. The CDR3 is CSARVRAASSYNEQFF. The CDR3, as DNA: TGCAGTGCTAGAGTACGGGCGGCGAGCTCCTACAATGAGCAGTTCTTC.

The chain combines TRBV7-9 with TRBJ2-7, with 8 positions matching TRBD2. The CDR3 runs to 16 residues. Germline values: CDR1 SEHNR, CDR2 FQNEAQ (reference sequence). V shed 0 bases and J 4 bases; nucleotides not matched to a gene: 8. This chain's CDR3 is CASSLAVASGLYEQYV. Here the CDR3 DNA reads TGTGCCAGCAGCTTAGCGGTGGCTAGCGGGCTTTACGAGCAGTACGTC.

This sequence joins TRBV5-8 and TRBJ1-5; a weak D match, TRBD1 (5 bases). Germline CDR1 SGHTS, CDR2 YDEGEE. CDR3 length: 16 residues. V was clipped by 3 bases and J by 0 bases, with 13 bases between them. The CDR3 sequence is CASSSSRVYSNQPQHF. The CDR3 DNA follows: TGTGCCAGCAGCTCTTCCAGGGTTTATAGCAATCAGCCCCAGCATTTT.

This clonotype has more than one count but fewer than ten. The chain uses TRBV7-2 and TRBJ2-2; tentative D call: TRBD2 (5 bases). CDR1 and CDR2 (germline): SGHTA, FQGNSA. The CDR3 covers 14 residues. V shed 8 bases and J shed 5 bases, with 15 bases lying between them. CDR3 in amino acids: CASGWSSTTGELFF. In nucleotides, the CDR3 is TGTGCCAGCGGCTGGTCTAGCACGACCGGGGAGCTGTTTTTT.

The rearrangement joins TRBV6-5 to TRBJ1-4; TRBD1 matches 7 bases. This CDR3 is 15 amino acids long. CDR1 and CDR2 (germline): MNHEY, SVGAGI. V was clipped by 2 bases and J by 5 bases; unmatched bases: 5. CDR3 loop: CASSYVAGGNEKLFF. The CDR3 nucleotides read TGTGCCAGCAGTTACGTGGCAGGGGGAAATGAAAAACTGTTTTTT.

This sequence joins TRBV20-1 and TRBJ1-1, with D possibly being TRBD1 (5 bases). The V gene lost 2 bases and the J gene lost 10 bases, with 11 bases spanning the gap. The CDR3 covers 11 residues. The germline CDR1 and CDR2 sequences are DFQATT and SNEGSKA (reference sequence). The CDR3 protein is CSARYGAGAFF. In DNA form, the CDR3 reads TGCAGTGCTAGATATGGGGCAGGAGCTTTCTTT.

This chain links TRBV7-6 with TRBJ1-1; 7 bases match TRBD1. This CDR3 region has 13 residues. Losses at the gene ends were 3 bases for V and 5 bases for J; bases not matched to a gene: 3. Germline lookup yields CDR1 SGHVS and CDR2 FNYEAQ. This chain's CDR3 is CASSLTGMTEAFF. CDR3 sequence (DNA): TGTGCCAGCAGCTTGACAGGGATGACTGAAGCTTTCTTT.

This clonotype was counted many times. The chain carries TRBV29-1 and TRBJ1-1; 9 bases align to TRBD1. This CDR3 comprises 15 residues. Unmatched junction bases numbered 9, after V lost 7 bases and J lost 0 bases. From germline, CDR1 is SQVTM and CDR2 ANQGSEA. The CDR3 sequence: CSGWTGATMNTEAFF. The CDR3 coding sequence is TGCAGCGGTTGGACAGGGGCAACTATGAACACTGAAGCTTTCTTT.

The genes are TRBV18 and TRBJ1-5, with 7 bases aligning to TRBD1. Trimming removed 5 bases from V and 0 bases from J; junction bases left unmatched: 10. This CDR3 contains 17 residues. The V gene's germline CDR1 is KGHSH and CDR2 LQKENI. In DNA, the CDR3 is TGTGCCAGCTCATCTCAAGGGGGCGGACCTAGCAATCAGCCCCAGCATTTT. As protein: CASSSQGGGPSNQPQHF.

This clonotype was recorded a few times. The gene calls are TRBV5-1 and TRBJ2-5; D not certain. The germline V gene has CDR1 SGHRS and CDR2 YFSETQ. The V end lost 4 bases, the J end lost 4 bases, and 20 bases lay between the germline ends. The CDR3 runs 16 residues. The CDR3 sequence: CASSPSISRAAETQYF. CDR3 DNA: TGCGCCAGCAGCCCCAGTATCTCTAGGGCCGCAGAGACCCAGTACTTC.

The chain combines TRBV20-1 with TRBJ2-5; a possible D gene is TRBD2 (6 bases). Germline CDR1 reads DFQATT; CDR2 reads SNEGSKA (reference sequence). This CDR3 has 16 residues. Trimming took 0 bases from V and 7 from J, leaving 21 bases between them. CDR3 nucleotides: TGCAGTGCTAGAGATTCGTGGGGACTTCGCAATAGGACCCAGTACTTC. Amino acids: CSARDSWGLRNRTQYF.

This sequence joins TRBV5-1 and TRBJ2-3; 15 positions match TRBD2. Germline assignment: CDR1 SGHRS and CDR2 YFSETQ. The J segment lost 5 bases and the V segment lost 0 bases, leaving 1 base of the junction unmatched. CDR3 length equals 16 residues. The CDR3 protein is CASSLEGLAGGDTQYF. CDR3 DNA: TGCGCCAGCAGCTTGGAGGGACTAGCGGGAGGAGATACGCAGTATTTT.

The chain combines TRBV5-1 with TRBJ1-1; 10 bases fit TRBD1. Germline loops: CDR1 SGHRS, CDR2 YFSETQ. The CDR3 loop spans 14 amino acids. The V segment lost 1 base and the J segment 7 bases; nucleotides outside the gene matches: 4. The chain's CDR3 is CASSLSRDRGEAFF. CDR3 bases: TGCGCCAGCAGCTTGTCAAGGGACAGGGGTGAAGCTTTCTTT.